A selection of T cell receptor beta chains follows, all from one sample in a study of shared T cell receptors in the human thymus. The assay was immunoSEQ multiplex PCR, and TCRdb's table has in-frame clones only and misses some. The top ten clones hold more than 0.01% of a sample with about 730,000 clones, roughly 88% of them seen once. This same sample was also taken into another study, of human thymus T cells.

Input material: thymocytes. Source of these receptors: a girl in the first two years of life with a congenital heart defect. Each CDR3 is given with its conserved first and last residue. D genes are given only for firm matches. Expanded clones are given a class, and other clones once, few, many or no size at all.

V gene: TRBV18; clone size: .; D gene: .; J gene: TRBJ2-7; CDR3 protein: CASSPPNRGQYEQYF; CDR3 DNA: TGTGCCAGCTCACCACCCAACAGAGGGCAATACGAGCAGTACTTC
V gene: TRBV13; clone size: few; D gene: TRBD1; J gene: TRBJ1-1; CDR3 protein: CASSSRLGQINTEAFF; CDR3 DNA: TGTGCCAGCAGCTCTAGACTGGGACAGATTAACACTGAAGCTTTCTTT
V gene: TRBV6-1; clone size: .; D gene: TRBD2; J gene: TRBJ2-2; CDR3 protein: CASSGRGGSVMQATGELFF; CDR3 DNA: TGTGCCAGCAGTGGGCGGGGGGGCTCGGTTATGCAGGCCACCGGGGAGCTGTTTTTT
V gene: TRBV4-1; clone size: once; D gene: TRBD1; J gene: TRBJ1-3; CDR3 protein: CASSQGDRPKISGNTIYF; CDR3 DNA: TGCGCCAGCAGCCAAGGGGACAGGCCAAAGATCTCTGGAAACACCATATATTTT
V gene: TRBV5-4; clone size: .; D gene: TRBD1; J gene: TRBJ2-5; CDR3 protein: CASSSDRGRLFGQETQYF; CDR3 DNA: TGTGCCAGCAGCTCAGACAGGGGGAGGTTGTTTGGACAAGAGACCCAGTACTTC
V gene: TRBV12-5; clone size: .; D gene: .; J gene: TRBJ1-2; CDR3 protein: CASGFMTGAKLANYGYTF; CDR3 DNA: TGTGCTAGTGGTTTTATGACAGGCGCAAAGTTAGCTAACTATGGCTACACCTTC
V gene: TRBV21-1; clone size: .; D gene: .; J gene: TRBJ1-5; CDR3 protein: CASSRPDRLSNQPQHF; CDR3 DNA: TGTGCCAGCAGCAGACCCGACCGACTCAGCAATCAGCCCCAGCATTTT
V gene: TRBV6-6; clone size: .; D gene: .; J gene: TRBJ2-7; CDR3 protein: CASSCLRESSSYEQYF; CDR3 DNA: TGTGCCAGCAGTTGCCTCCGGGAGAGTAGCTCCTACGAGCAGTACTTC
V gene: TRBV9; clone size: few; D gene: .; J gene: TRBJ1-1; CDR3 protein: CASSVYETENTEAFF; CDR3 DNA: TGTGCCAGCAGCGTATACGAGACAGAGAACACTGAAGCTTTCTTT
V gene: TRBV14; clone size: .; D gene: TRBD1; J gene: TRBJ1-1; CDR3 protein: CASSREPGQGRNTEAFF; CDR3 DNA: TGTGCCAGCAGCCGAGAACCGGGACAGGGAAGGAACACTGAAGCTTTCTTT
V gene: TRBV28; clone size: .; D gene: .; J gene: TRBJ1-4; CDR3 protein: CASRPTSPPLREKLFF; CDR3 DNA: TGTGCCAGCAGGCCCACCAGCCCCCCCCTCAGGGAAAAACTGTTTTTT
V gene: TRBV5-1; clone size: once; D gene: TRBD2; J gene: TRBJ2-5; CDR3 protein: CASSARSGGAFETQYF; CDR3 DNA: TGCGCCAGCAGCGCACGTAGCGGGGGGGCTTTTGAGACCCAGTACTTC
V gene: TRBV12-5; clone size: .; D gene: TRBD1; J gene: TRBJ2-4; CDR3 protein: CASGLANRGSAKNIQYF; CDR3 DNA: TGTGCTAGTGGTTTGGCCAACAGGGGGTCAGCCAAAAACATTCAGTACTTC
V gene: TRBV27; clone size: .; D gene: TRBD1; J gene: TRBJ1-2; CDR3 protein: CASLPGPGGDYGYTF; CDR3 DNA: TGTGCCAGCCTCCCCGGGCCAGGGGGTGACTATGGCTACACCTTC
V gene: TRBV30; clone size: .; D gene: TRBD1; J gene: TRBJ2-7; CDR3 protein: CAGTSPGTGGASSYEQYF; CDR3 DNA: TGTGCCGGGACTTCTCCCGGGACAGGGGGTGCCAGCTCCTACGAGCAGTACTTC
V gene: TRBV2; clone size: .; D gene: TRBD1; J gene: TRBJ1-5; CDR3 protein: CASTGTGGNQPQHF; CDR3 DNA: TGTGCCAGCACCGGGACAGGGGGCAATCAGCCCCAGCATTTT
V gene: TRBV9; clone size: .; D gene: .; J gene: TRBJ1-4; CDR3 protein: CASSVEGHYPSREKLFF; CDR3 DNA: TGTGCCAGCAGCGTCGAGGGACATTACCCCTCGCGTGAAAAACTGTTTTTT
V gene: TRBV2; clone size: .; D gene: .; J gene: TRBJ2-5; CDR3 protein: CASREGRGGGPWTQYF; CDR3 DNA: TGTGCCAGCAGAGAAGGCAGGGGAGGGGGTCCGTGGACCCAGTACTTC
V gene: TRBV2; clone size: .; D gene: .; J gene: TRBJ1-1; CDR3 protein: CASSELREFSDTEAFF; CDR3 DNA: TGTGCCAGCAGTGAACTCAGGGAATTCTCCGACACTGAAGCTTTCTTT
V gene: TRBV14; clone size: .; D gene: .; J gene: TRBJ1-2; CDR3 protein: CASSLGQPNYGYTF; CDR3 DNA: TGTGCCAGCAGCCTAGGACAGCCTAACTATGGCTACACCTTC
V gene: TRBV12-2; clone size: .; D gene: .; J gene: TRBJ1-1; CDR3 protein: CASRFGLSRAITEAFF; CDR3 DNA: TGTGCAAGTCGCTTCGGGTTGTCCAGGGCGATCACTGAAGCTTTCTTT
V gene: TRBV2; clone size: .; D gene: .; J gene: TRBJ1-6; CDR3 protein: CASSVGGGNSPLHF; CDR3 DNA: TGTGCCAGCAGTGTCGGGGGAGGCAATTCACCCCTCCACTTT
V gene: TRBV5-1; clone size: few; D gene: .; J gene: TRBJ2-5; CDR3 protein: CASSLKGQGPETQYF; CDR3 DNA: TGCGCCAGCAGCTTGAAGGGGCAGGGGCCGGAGACCCAGTACTTC
V gene: TRBV5-6; clone size: .; D gene: TRBD1; J gene: TRBJ2-1; CDR3 protein: CASRTGFRGIYNEQFF; CDR3 DNA: TGTGCCAGCAGGACCGGTTTCAGGGGGATCTACAATGAGCAGTTCTTC
V gene: TRBV10-3; clone size: .; D gene: TRBD1; J gene: TRBJ1-2; CDR3 protein: CAISTGTDYGYTF; CDR3 DNA: TGTGCCATCAGCACCGGGACAGACTATGGCTACACCTTC
V gene: TRBV25-1; clone size: .; D gene: TRBD2; J gene: TRBJ2-2; CDR3 protein: CASSEYGGGTGELFF; CDR3 DNA: TGTGCCAGCAGTGAATATGGGGGGGGCACCGGGGAGCTGTTTTTT
V gene: TRBV6-5; clone size: .; D gene: TRBD1; J gene: TRBJ1-1; CDR3 protein: CASSSTTGVAFF; CDR3 DNA: TGTGCCAGCAGTTCGACTACAGGGGTCGCTTTCTTT
V gene: TRBV4-1; clone size: .; D gene: .; J gene: TRBJ1-4; CDR3 protein: CASSPGPPRLGEGGEKLFF; CDR3 DNA: TGCGCCAGCAGCCCGGGGCCCCCCAGACTCGGGGAGGGAGGCGAAAAACTGTTTTTT
V gene: TRBV11-2; clone size: .; D gene: TRBD1; J gene: TRBJ1-1; CDR3 protein: CASRTILGNRGMNTEAFF; CDR3 DNA: TGTGCCAGCAGGACAATATTGGGGAACAGGGGTATGAACACTGAAGCTTTCTTT
V gene: TRBV30; clone size: .; D gene: TRBD1; J gene: TRBJ1-2; CDR3 protein: CACDRGTYGYTF; CDR3 DNA: TGTGCCTGTGACAGGGGGACCTATGGCTACACCTTC
V gene: TRBV27; clone size: .; D gene: TRBD2; J gene: TRBJ2-7; CDR3 protein: CASSRRRGEGYEQYF; CDR3 DNA: TGTGCCAGCAGCCGACGCCGGGGGGAAGGCTACGAGCAGTACTTC
V gene: TRBV19; clone size: few; D gene: TRBD1; J gene: TRBJ1-5; CDR3 protein: CASSIGTGESQPQHF; CDR3 DNA: TGTGCCAGTAGTATAGGAACAGGGGAGAGTCAGCCCCAGCATTTT
V gene: TRBV28; clone size: .; D gene: .; J gene: TRBJ1-1; CDR3 protein: CASSLIRELNTEAFF; CDR3 DNA: TGTGCCAGCAGTTTAATCCGGGAGCTGAACACTGAAGCTTTCTTT
V gene: TRBV4-1; clone size: .; D gene: .; J gene: TRBJ1-2; CDR3 protein: CASSQDLPSNYGYTF; CDR3 DNA: TGCGCCAGCAGCCAAGATCTTCCGTCTAACTATGGCTACACCTTC
V gene: TRBV28; clone size: once; D gene: .; J gene: TRBJ1-3; CDR3 protein: CASCSSGNTIYF; CDR3 DNA: TGTGCCAGCTGTTCATCTGGAAACACCATATATTTT
V gene: TRBV4-3; clone size: .; D gene: .; J gene: TRBJ2-1; CDR3 protein: CASSQETFYNEQFF; CDR3 DNA: TGCGCCAGCAGCCAAGAGACATTTTACAATGAGCAGTTCTTC
V gene: TRBV5-6; clone size: .; D gene: TRBD2; J gene: TRBJ2-5; CDR3 protein: CASSLSRAGGPEETQYF; CDR3 DNA: TGTGCCAGCAGCTTGTCACGAGCGGGGGGGCCGGAGGAGACCCAGTACTTC
V gene: TRBV10-3; clone size: .; D gene: .; J gene: TRBJ1-6; CDR3 protein: CAISETIMARAVTSGSPLHF; CDR3 DNA: TGTGCCATCAGTGAAACTATAATGGCCAGAGCCGTTACCAGCGGATCACCCCTCCACTTT
V gene: TRBV6-1; clone size: once; D gene: .; J gene: TRBJ1-2; CDR3 protein: CASSHNRVVNYGYTF; CDR3 DNA: TGTGCCAGCAGTCATAACAGGGTCGTTAACTATGGCTACACCTTC
V gene: TRBV5-1; clone size: .; D gene: .; J gene: TRBJ2-2; CDR3 protein: CASSLEEAGELFF; CDR3 DNA: TGCGCCAGCAGCTTGGAGGAGGCCGGGGAGCTGTTTTTT
V gene: TRBV4-1; clone size: once; D gene: .; J gene: TRBJ1-3; CDR3 protein: CASSQRQGSGNTIYF; CDR3 DNA: TGCGCCAGCAGCCAACGTCAGGGCTCTGGAAACACCATATATTTT
V gene: TRBV19; clone size: .; D gene: .; J gene: TRBJ1-2; CDR3 protein: CAVERRGYGYTF; CDR3 DNA: TGTGCCGTAGAAAGACGGGGGTATGGCTACACCTTC
V gene: TRBV5-1; clone size: .; D gene: TRBD1; J gene: TRBJ1-2; CDR3 protein: CASSSRKMQGAEGYTF; CDR3 DNA: TGCGCCAGCAGCTCCCGTAAGATGCAGGGGGCGGAGGGCTACACCTTC
V gene: TRBV18; clone size: few; D gene: TRBD1; J gene: TRBJ2-7; CDR3 protein: CASSNRDRSYEQYF; CDR3 DNA: TGTGCCAGCTCAAACCGGGACAGATCCTACGAGCAGTACTTC